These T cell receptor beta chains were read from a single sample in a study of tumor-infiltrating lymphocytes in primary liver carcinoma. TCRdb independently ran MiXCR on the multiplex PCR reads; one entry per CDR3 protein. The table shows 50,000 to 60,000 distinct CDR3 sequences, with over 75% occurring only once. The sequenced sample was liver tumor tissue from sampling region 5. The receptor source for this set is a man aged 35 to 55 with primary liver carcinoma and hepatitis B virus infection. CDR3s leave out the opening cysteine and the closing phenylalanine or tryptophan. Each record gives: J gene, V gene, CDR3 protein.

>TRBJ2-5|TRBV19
ASSRIRGLGETQY
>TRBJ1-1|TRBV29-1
SASPAWAMSTEAF
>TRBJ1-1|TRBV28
VCSGRGFVAF
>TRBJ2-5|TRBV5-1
ASSSTTGSMETKY
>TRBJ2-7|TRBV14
ASSLGQGVIRQY
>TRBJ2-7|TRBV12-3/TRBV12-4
ASSRALEQY
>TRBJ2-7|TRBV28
ARSLWGRDMVEQY
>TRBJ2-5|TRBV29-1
GVESAVGTSETQY
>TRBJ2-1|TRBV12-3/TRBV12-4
ASVGLVGPRGF
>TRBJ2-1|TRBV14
ARSAIVGWVNNEQF
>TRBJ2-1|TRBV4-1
ASSQDGISYDEQF
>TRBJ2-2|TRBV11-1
ASNLWTNTVELF
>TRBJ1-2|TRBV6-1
ASSAHPYGYT
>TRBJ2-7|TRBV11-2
ANSSSRNSYEQY
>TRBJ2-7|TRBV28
VSRGDHAYEQY
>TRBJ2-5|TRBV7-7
ASSPTGRPGETQY
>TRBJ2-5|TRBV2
ASSEGLAGAQTQY
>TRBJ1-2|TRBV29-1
SVLPDKDMNGYT
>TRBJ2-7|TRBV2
AIEEGGAEYEQY
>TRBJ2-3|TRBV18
ASSSTSGSIDTQY
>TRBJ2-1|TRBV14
ASSQEDQGTRYNEQF
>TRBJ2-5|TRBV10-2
ASSAALLAAQETQY
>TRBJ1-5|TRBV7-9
ASSRDYSNQPQH
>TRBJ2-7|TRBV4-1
ASSQDQASGYYEQY
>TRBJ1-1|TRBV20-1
SASPGQGANTEAF
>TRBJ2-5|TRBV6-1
ASSEEGQRGY
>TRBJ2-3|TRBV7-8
ASSLEPGGGTDTQY
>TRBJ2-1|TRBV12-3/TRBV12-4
ASSLDSVDNEQF
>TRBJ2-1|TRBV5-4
ASSLGTSGIYEQF
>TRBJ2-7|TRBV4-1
VSSRVGPRGDYEQY
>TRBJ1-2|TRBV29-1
SVGVPTGTQVADYGYT
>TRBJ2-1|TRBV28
ASRGDANDEQF
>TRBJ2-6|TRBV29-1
SVVGAGANVPT
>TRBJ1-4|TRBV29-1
SVERAGGEKKLF